The clone carrying this TCR beta chain was seen a handful of times. The target antigen is unknown. The data stem from a study of shared clonotypes between healthy human individuals. Broader study findings: Measured sharing among donors was expected to vary with sequencing depth. Few donors limited the genetic and exposure-history diversity represented.

Division of CD4+ cells produced a CD45RA+ naive subset and a CD45RA-negative memory subset. Repertoires were generated with immunoSEQ multiplex PCR, while TCRdb's copy carries only in-frame clones and drops some. The sample holds about 710,000 clones; 55% to 75% are singletons and the top ten take over 1.5%. The V gene end was trimmed by 0 bases and the J gene end by 6 bases; junction bases not matched to a gene: 5. There are 15 residues in the CDR3. The V gene's germline CDR1 is MNHNS and CDR2 SASEGT. Sequencing input: memory CD4+ T cells sorted from blood. Subset described: CD45RA-negative fraction. The chain couples TRBV6-1 to TRBJ1-1, with TRBD1 identical over 9 bases. The source of this sequence is a woman in her twenties or thirties in good health. The CDR3 bases are TGTGCCAGCAGTGAAGCTGGACAGGGGAGCGCTGAAGCTTTCTTT. Protein: CASSEAGQGSAEAFF.